The 13 T cell receptor beta chains listed next were all sequenced from one sample in a study of shared clonotypes between healthy human individuals. Only in-frame clones appear in the TCRdb table, and some are missing; sequencing was by immunoSEQ multiplex PCR. Altogether under 750,000 clones are present, roughly 72% being singletons, with the ten largest covering about 1.7%. What was sequenced was memory CD4+ T cells sorted from blood. The subset is: CD45RA-negative fraction. The receptor set was obtained from a woman aged 25-40 years in good health.

About this clone itself: This clone may be a read error of a much larger clone one base away. Other nucleotide sequences from this sample produce the same CDR3. The V and J genes are TRBV11-3 and TRBJ1-1; TRBD1 aligns across 9 bases. The CDR3 consists of 15 residues. V shed 2 bases and J 1 base; nucleotides not matched to a gene: 2. Germline V gene lookup returns CDR1 SGHNT and CDR2 YENEEA. CDR3 amino acids: CASSLSGQGNTEAFF. In DNA, the CDR3 is TGTGCCAGCAGCTTATCGGGACAGGGGAACACTGAAGCTTTCTTT.

The rearrangement uses TRBV6-1 and TRBJ2-5; D ambiguous. CDR3 length: 12 amino acids. Trimming took off 8 bases at V and 5 bases at J, with 12 bases between the two ends. CDR1 and CDR2 from the germline V gene are MNHNS and SASEGT. Here the CDR3 DNA reads TGTGCCAGCCGCCTGGGTCAGGAGACCCAGTACTTC. Protein sequence: CASRLGQETQYF.

This chain links TRBV7-9 with TRBJ1-3, with D maybe TRBD1 (5 bases). V was shortened by 5 bases and J by 2 bases, with 16 bases between the two germline ends. This CDR3 comprises 16 residues. Germline CDR1 is SEHNR and CDR2 is FQNEAQ (reference sequence). CDR3 in amino acids: CASSPMEGRAGNTIYF. DNA of the CDR3: TGTGCCAGCAGCCCCATGGAAGGCAGGGCTGGAAACACCATATATTTT.

This chain joins TRBV5-6 and TRBJ2-7; 12 bases agree with TRBD2. CDR1 SGHDT and CDR2 YYEEEE come from the germline V gene. The trim removed 4 bases at V and 5 bases at J, leaving 7 bases unmatched. The CDR3 contains 15 residues. Here the CDR3 DNA reads TGTGCCAGCAGCCTGCGTTGGACTAGCGGGAACGAGCAGTACTTC. Translating it yields CASSLRWTSGNEQYF.

The rearrangement links TRBV6-5 to TRBJ2-7; 8 nucleotides match TRBD2. Per germline, CDR1 MNHEY and CDR2 SVGAGI. Germline trimming cut 7 bases from V and 4 bases from J; bases unmatched to any gene: 9. This CDR3 region has 14 residues. CDR3 in amino acids: CASTRSGSSYEQYF. The CDR3 bases are TGTGCCAGCACCCGCAGCGGGAGTTCATACGAGCAGTACTTC.

J is TRBJ2-1 and V is TRBV7-2, with D possibly TRBD1 on 6 matching bases. The germline V and J ends were trimmed by 6 bases and 2 bases, with 8 bases remaining between them. This CDR3 is built from 13 residues. CDR1 and CDR2 from the germline V gene are SGHTA and FQGNSA. The CDR3 spells CASSGQTYNEQFF. The CDR3 nucleotides are TGTGCCAGCAGTGGACAGACCTACAATGAGCAGTTCTTC. Based on the CDR3 plus reference TRBV7-2 and TRBJ2-1, the full variable domain is GAGVSQSPSNKVTEKGKDVELRCDPISGHTALYWYRQSLGQGLEFLIYFQGNSAPDKSGLPSDRFSAERTGGSVSTLTIQRTQQEDSAVYLCASSGQTYNEQFFGPGTRLTVL.

This chain links TRBV6-1 with TRBJ1-5, with D possibly TRBD1 on 6 matching bases. The V gene's germline CDR1 is MNHNS and CDR2 SASEGT. Trimming took 6 bases from V and 6 from J, leaving 18 bases between them. CDR3 length equals 15 residues. As DNA, the CDR3 is TGTGCCAGCAGCCCTGGACAGAAACGGGGTCAGCCCCAGCATTTT. Amino acid sequence: CASSPGQKRGQPQHF.

A single count supports this clone. This chain uses TRBV27 with TRBJ2-5; TRBD1 aligns across 7 bases. V shed 3 bases, J shed 1 base, and the junction held 5 bases outside the gene matches. CDR1 and CDR2 (germline): MNHEY, SMNVEV (reference sequence). The CDR3 covers 15 residues. CDR3 sequence (DNA): TGTGCCAGCAGTTTTCAGACAGGGCCCCAAGAGACCCAGTACTTC. It yields the protein CASSFQTGPQETQYF.

The chain recombines TRBV7-9 with TRBJ2-2; either TRBD1 or TRBD2 may supply D (5 bases each). V lost 5 bases and J lost 2, with 9 bases in between. CDR3 length: 14 amino acids. From germline, CDR1 is SEHNR and CDR2 FQNEAQ (reference sequence). DNA of the CDR3: TGTGCCAGCAGCCCGGGGACCAACACCGGGGAGCTGTTTTTT. Translated: CASSPGTNTGELFF.

The chain couples TRBV5-1 to TRBJ1-1; possible D gene TRBD1, 6 bases. Between the trimmed V and J ends, which lost 4 bases and 5 bases, there was a span of 9 bases. The CDR3 is 12 residues long. CDR1 is SGHRS and CDR2 is YFSETQ in the germline V gene. CDR3 in amino acids: CASSNTGTEAFF. As DNA, the CDR3 is TGCGCCAGCAGCAACACAGGGACTGAAGCTTTCTTT.

The CDR3 DNA reads TGTGCCAGCAGTCCGAGGACGGGGTGGGCTTTCTTT. Its translation is CASSPRTGWAFF. The rearrangement uses TRBV27 and TRBJ1-1, with D unclear. Between the trimmed V and J ends, which lost 5 bases and 11 bases, there was a span of 15 bases. The CDR3 has 12 residues. The germline gives CDR1 MNHEY, CDR2 SMNVEV (reference sequence).

The chain carries TRBV2 and TRBJ2-2, with 13 bases lining up with TRBD2. Germline V gives CDR1 SNHLY, CDR2 FYNNEI. V shed 7 bases, J shed 8 bases, and the junction held 7 bases outside the gene matches. This CDR3 has 15 amino acids. The CDR3 sequence: CASTSGTSGTGELFF. The CDR3 region has the DNA TGTGCCAGCACCTCCGGGACTAGCGGGACTGGGGAGCTGTTTTTT.

The chain is built from TRBV18 and TRBJ2-4; possible D gene TRBD1, 6 bases. V gave up 2 bases and J gave up 6 bases, with 14 bases separating them. Germline lookup yields CDR1 KGHSH and CDR2 LQKENI. The CDR3 has 15 residues. CDR3 sequence: CASSPRQAEGNIQYF. The CDR3 bases are TGTGCCAGCTCACCAAGACAGGCCGAGGGAAACATTCAGTACTTC.